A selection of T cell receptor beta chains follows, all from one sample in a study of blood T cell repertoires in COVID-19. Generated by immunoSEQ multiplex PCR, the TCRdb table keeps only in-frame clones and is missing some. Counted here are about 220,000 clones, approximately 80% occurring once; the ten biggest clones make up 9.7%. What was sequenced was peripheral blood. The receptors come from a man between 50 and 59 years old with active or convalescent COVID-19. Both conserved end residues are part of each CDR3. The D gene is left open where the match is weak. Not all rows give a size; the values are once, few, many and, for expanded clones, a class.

cdr3_nt: TGTGCCAGCAGTGTACTGGCTAGCGGGGGGGTAGCAGATACGCAGTATTTT
cdr3_aa: CASSVLASGGVADTQYF
v_call: TRBV2
clone_size: .
j_call: TRBJ2-3
d_call: TRBD2

cdr3_nt: TGTGCCACCAGCCAGAGGGTAGGTCCCTACGAGCAGTACTTC
cdr3_aa: CATSQRVGPYEQYF
v_call: TRBV15
clone_size: .
j_call: TRBJ2-7
d_call: .

cdr3_nt: TGTGCCAGCAGCTCTTGGGCAGGGCCCGATCAGCCCCAGCATTTT
cdr3_aa: CASSSWAGPDQPQHF
v_call: TRBV11-2
clone_size: few
j_call: TRBJ1-5
d_call: .

cdr3_nt: TGTGCCAGCAGTCCCATTACTAGCGGGAGAGGGACCTACAATGAGCAGTTCTTC
cdr3_aa: CASSPITSGRGTYNEQFF
v_call: TRBV28
clone_size: .
j_call: TRBJ2-1
d_call: TRBD2

cdr3_nt: TGTGCCAGCAGCGGGTCGGGTTACAATGAGCAGTTCTTC
cdr3_aa: CASSGSGYNEQFF
v_call: TRBV5-5
clone_size: .
j_call: TRBJ2-1
d_call: .

cdr3_nt: TGTGCCACCAGCGGTCCGAACAGCGGGGTAGGGGGGCAGTATTTT
cdr3_aa: CATSGPNSGVGGQYF
v_call: TRBV15
clone_size: .
j_call: TRBJ2-3
d_call: .

cdr3_nt: TGTGCCAGTAGAACAGGGGGGGGTGGAAACACCATATATTTT
cdr3_aa: CASRTGGGGNTIYF
v_call: TRBV19
clone_size: .
j_call: TRBJ1-3
d_call: TRBD1

cdr3_nt: TGTGCCAGCAGTTTATTCCCCAGGACTAGCGGAAACAATGAGCAGTTCTTC
cdr3_aa: CASSLFPRTSGNNEQFF
v_call: TRBV28
clone_size: few
j_call: TRBJ2-1
d_call: TRBD2

cdr3_nt: TGTGCCAGCAGCTGGGGGCTAAATCCCCACGAGCAGTACTTC
cdr3_aa: CASSWGLNPHEQYF
v_call: TRBV5-6
clone_size: .
j_call: TRBJ2-7
d_call: .

cdr3_nt: TGTGCCAGCAGCTTGGGACTAGCGAGCCCTAGAAATGAGCAGTTCTTC
cdr3_aa: CASSLGLASPRNEQFF
v_call: TRBV7-3
clone_size: .
j_call: TRBJ2-1
d_call: TRBD2